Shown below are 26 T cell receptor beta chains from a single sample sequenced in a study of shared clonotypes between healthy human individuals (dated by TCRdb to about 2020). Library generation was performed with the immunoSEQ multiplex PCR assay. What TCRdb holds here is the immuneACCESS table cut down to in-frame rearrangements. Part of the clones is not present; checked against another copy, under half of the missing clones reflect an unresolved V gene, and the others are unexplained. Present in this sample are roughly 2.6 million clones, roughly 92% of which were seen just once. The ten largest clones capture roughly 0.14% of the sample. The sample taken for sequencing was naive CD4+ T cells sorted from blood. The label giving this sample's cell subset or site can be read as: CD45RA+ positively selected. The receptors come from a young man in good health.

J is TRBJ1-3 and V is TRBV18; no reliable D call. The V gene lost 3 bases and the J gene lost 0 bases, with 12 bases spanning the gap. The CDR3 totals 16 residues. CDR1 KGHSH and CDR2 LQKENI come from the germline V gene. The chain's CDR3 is CASSPRTPDSGNTIYF. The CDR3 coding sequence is TGTGCCAGCTCACCGAGGACTCCAGACTCTGGAAACACCATATATTTT.

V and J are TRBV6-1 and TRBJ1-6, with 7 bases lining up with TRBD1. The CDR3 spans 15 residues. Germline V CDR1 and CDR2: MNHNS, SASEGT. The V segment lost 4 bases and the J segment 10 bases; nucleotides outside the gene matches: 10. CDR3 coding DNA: TGTGCCAGCAGTGCCTATCCGGGGACAGAATCACCCCTCCACTTT. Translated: CASSAYPGTESPLHF.

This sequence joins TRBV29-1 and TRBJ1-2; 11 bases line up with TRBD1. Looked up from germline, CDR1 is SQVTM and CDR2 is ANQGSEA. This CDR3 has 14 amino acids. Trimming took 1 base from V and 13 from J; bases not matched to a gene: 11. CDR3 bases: TGCAGCGTTGAAGGGAGGATCCCCGGGACAGGGGGCACCTTC. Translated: CSVEGRIPGTGGTF.

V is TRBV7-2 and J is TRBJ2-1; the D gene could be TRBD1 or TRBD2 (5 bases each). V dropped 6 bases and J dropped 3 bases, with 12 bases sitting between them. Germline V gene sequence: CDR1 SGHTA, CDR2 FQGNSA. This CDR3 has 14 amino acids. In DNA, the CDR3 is TGTGCCAGCAGTTCCGGGACCGGCTACAATGAGCAGTTCTTC. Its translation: CASSSGTGYNEQFF.

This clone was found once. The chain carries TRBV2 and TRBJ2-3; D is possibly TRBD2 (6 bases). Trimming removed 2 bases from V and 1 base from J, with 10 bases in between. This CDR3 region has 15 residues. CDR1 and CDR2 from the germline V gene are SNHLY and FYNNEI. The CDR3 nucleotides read TGTGCCAGCAGTGAACAATCGGGGGGCACAGATACGCAGTATTTT. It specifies CASSEQSGGTDTQYF.

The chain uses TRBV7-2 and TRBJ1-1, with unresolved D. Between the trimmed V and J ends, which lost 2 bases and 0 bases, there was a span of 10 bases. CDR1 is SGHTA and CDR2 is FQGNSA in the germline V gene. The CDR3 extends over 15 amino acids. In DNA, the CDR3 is TGTGCCAGCAGCTTACAGCCGATGCTGAACACTGAAGCTTTCTTT. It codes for CASSLQPMLNTEAFF.

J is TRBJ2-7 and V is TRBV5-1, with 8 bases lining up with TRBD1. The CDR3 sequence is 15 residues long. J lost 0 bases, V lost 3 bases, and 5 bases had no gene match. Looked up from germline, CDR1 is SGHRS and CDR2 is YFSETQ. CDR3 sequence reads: CASSSGQGSSYEQYF. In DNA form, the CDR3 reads TGCGCCAGCAGCTCCGGACAGGGAAGCTCCTACGAGCAGTACTTC.

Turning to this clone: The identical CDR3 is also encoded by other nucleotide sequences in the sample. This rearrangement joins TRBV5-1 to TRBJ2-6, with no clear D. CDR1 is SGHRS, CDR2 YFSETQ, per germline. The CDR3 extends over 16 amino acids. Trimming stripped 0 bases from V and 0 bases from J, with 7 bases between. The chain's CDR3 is CASSLAPSSGANVLTF. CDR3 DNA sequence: TGCGCCAGCAGCTTGGCCCCGAGCTCTGGGGCCAACGTCCTGACTTTC.

The CDR3 is CASSTPDRGRPYEQYF. CDR3 nucleotides: TGTGCCAGCAGCACCCCGGACAGGGGAAGGCCCTACGAGCAGTACTTC. This rearrangement joins TRBV5-4 to TRBJ2-7, with 9 bases that match TRBD1. From germline, CDR1 is SGHNT and CDR2 YYREEE (reference sequence). The CDR3 covers 16 residues. Trimming cost V 4 bases and J 2 bases; bases outside gene matches: 10.

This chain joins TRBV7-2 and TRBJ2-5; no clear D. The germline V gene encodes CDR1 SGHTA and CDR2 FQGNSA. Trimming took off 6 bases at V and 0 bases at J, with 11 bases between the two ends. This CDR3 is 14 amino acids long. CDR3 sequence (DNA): TGTGCCAGCAGGCTCTTCGGGTACCAAGAGACCCAGTACTTC. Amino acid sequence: CASRLFGYQETQYF.

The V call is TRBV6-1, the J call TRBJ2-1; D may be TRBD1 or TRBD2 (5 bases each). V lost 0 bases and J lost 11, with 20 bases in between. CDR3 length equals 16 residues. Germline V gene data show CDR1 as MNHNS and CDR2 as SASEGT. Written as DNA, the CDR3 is TGTGCCAGCAGTGAAGCGCATGTGGGACCGGCTAGTAAGCAGTTCTTC. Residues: CASSEAHVGPASKQFF.

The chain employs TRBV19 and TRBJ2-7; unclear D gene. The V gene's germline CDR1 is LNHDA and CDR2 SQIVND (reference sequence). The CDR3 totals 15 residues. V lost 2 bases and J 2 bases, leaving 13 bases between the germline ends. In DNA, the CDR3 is TGTGCCAGTAGTATACTGACGGCAGGAACCTACGAGCAGTACTTC. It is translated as CASSILTAGTYEQYF.

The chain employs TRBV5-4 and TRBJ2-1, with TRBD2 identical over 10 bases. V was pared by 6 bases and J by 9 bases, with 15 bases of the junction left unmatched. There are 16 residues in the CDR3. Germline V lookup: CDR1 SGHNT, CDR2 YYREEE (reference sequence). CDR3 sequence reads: CASKRGVAGGVGEQFF. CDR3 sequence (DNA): TGTGCCAGCAAGAGAGGGGTAGCGGGAGGAGTAGGTGAGCAGTTCTTC. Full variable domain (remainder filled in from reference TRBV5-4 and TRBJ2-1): ETGVTQSPTHLIKTRGQQVTLRCSSQSGHNTVSWYQQALGQGPQFIFQYYREEENGRGNFPPRFSGLQFPNYSSELNVNALELDDSALYLCASKRGVAGGVGEQFFGPGTRLTVL.

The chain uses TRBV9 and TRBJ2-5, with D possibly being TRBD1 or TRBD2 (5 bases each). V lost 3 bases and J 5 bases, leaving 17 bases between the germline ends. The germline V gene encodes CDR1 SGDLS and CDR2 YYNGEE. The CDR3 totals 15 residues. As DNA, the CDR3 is TGTGCCAGCAGCGCCTTCGGGGCCGTGGAGGAGACCCAGTACTTC. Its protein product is CASSAFGAVEETQYF. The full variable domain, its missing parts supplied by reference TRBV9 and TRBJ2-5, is DSGVTQTPKHLITATGQRVTLRCSPRSGDLSVYWYQQSLDQGLQFLIQYYNGEERAKGNILERFSAQQFPDLHSELNLSSLELGDSALYFCASSAFGAVEETQYFGPGTRLLVL.

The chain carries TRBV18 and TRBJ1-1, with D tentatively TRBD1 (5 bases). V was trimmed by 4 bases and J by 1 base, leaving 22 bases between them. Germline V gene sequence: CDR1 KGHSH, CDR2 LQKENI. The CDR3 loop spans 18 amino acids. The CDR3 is CASSRDQMGGVGNTEAFF. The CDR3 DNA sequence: TGTGCCAGCTCACGGGACCAAATGGGGGGTGTGGGGAACACTGAAGCTTTCTTT. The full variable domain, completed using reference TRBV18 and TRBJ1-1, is NAGVMQNPRHLVRRRGQEARLRCSPMKGHSHVYWYRQLPEEGLKFMVYLQKENIIDESGMPKERFSAEFPKEGPSILRIQQVVRGDSAAYFCASSRDQMGGVGNTEAFFGQGTRLTVV.

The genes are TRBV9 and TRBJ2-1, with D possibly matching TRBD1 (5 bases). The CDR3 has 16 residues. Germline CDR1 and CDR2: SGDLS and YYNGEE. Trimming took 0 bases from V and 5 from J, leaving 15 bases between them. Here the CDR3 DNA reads TGTGCCAGCAGCGTAGCTCCAGGGTATACGAACAATGAGCAGTTCTTC. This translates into CASSVAPGYTNNEQFF.

This CDR3 is CASSARQGSTDTQYF. In nucleotides, the CDR3 is TGTGCCAGCAGCGCCCGACAGGGGAGCACAGATACGCAGTATTTT. V usage is TRBV5-6 and J usage is TRBJ2-3; 8 bases align to TRBD1. In germline, CDR1 is SGHDT, CDR2 YYEEEE. The trim removed 4 bases at V and 0 bases at J, leaving 4 bases unmatched. This CDR3 is 15 amino acids long. The full variable domain, in which reference TRBV5-6 and TRBJ2-3 provide the parts outside the CDR3, is DAGVTQSPTHLIKTRGQQVTLRCSPKSGHDTVSWYQQALGQGPQFIFQYYEEEERQRGNFPDRFSGHQFPNYSSELNVNALLLGDSALYLCASSARQGSTDTQYFGPGTRLTVL.

CDR3 protein: CASSTGGPWNEQFF. The CDR3 DNA is TGCGCCAGCAGTACCGGGGGGCCGTGGAATGAGCAGTTCTTC. The chain employs TRBV5-1 and TRBJ2-1; D possibly corresponds to TRBD2 (7 bases). The germline V gene has CDR1 SGHRS and CDR2 YFSETQ. There are 14 residues in the CDR3. Trimming removed 5 bases from V and 7 bases from J, with 16 bases in between.

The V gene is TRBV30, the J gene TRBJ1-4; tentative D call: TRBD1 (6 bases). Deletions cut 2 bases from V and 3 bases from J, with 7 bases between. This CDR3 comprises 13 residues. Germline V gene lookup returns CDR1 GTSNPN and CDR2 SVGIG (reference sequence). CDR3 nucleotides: TGTGCCTGGAGTTACAGGGCTAATGAAAAACTGTTTTTT. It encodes CAWSYRANEKLFF.

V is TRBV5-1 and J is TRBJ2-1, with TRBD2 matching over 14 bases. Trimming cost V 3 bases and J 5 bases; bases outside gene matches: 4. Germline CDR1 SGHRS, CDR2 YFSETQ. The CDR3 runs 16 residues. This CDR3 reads CASSSTSGRANNEQFF. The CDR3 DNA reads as TGCGCCAGCAGCTCGACTAGCGGGAGGGCGAACAATGAGCAGTTCTTC.

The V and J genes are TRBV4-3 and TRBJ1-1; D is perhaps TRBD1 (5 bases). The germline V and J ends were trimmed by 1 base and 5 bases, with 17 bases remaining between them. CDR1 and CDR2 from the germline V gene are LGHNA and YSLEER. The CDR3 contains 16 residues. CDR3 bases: TGCGCCAGCAGCCAAGTGGCTGGCAGGGTAGGGACTGAAGCTTTCTTT. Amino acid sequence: CASSQVAGRVGTEAFF.

The CDR3 region has the DNA TGTGCCAGCAGTTACCACGGGGGACCTGGCACTGAAGCTTTCTTT. It codes for CASSYHGGPGTEAFF. This chain connects TRBV6-5 to TRBJ1-1, with a tentative D call TRBD1 (5 bases). Germline CDR1 reads MNHEY; CDR2 reads SVGAGI. V lost 2 bases to trimming and J lost 4 bases, with 14 bases between them. This CDR3 is built from 15 residues.

CDR3 loop: CASREGCGYTF. CDR3 DNA: TGTGCCAGCCGAGAAGGCTGTGGCTACACCTTC. The chain combines TRBV21-1 with TRBJ1-2. TRBV21-1 is recorded as a pseudogene. The CDR3 sequence is 11 residues long.

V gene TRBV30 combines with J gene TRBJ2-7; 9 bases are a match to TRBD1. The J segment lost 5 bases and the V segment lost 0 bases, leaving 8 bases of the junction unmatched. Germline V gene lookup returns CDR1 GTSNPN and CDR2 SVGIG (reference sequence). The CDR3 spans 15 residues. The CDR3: CAWSVTGTGSHEQYF. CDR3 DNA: TGTGCCTGGAGTGTGACCGGGACAGGGTCCCACGAGCAGTACTTC.

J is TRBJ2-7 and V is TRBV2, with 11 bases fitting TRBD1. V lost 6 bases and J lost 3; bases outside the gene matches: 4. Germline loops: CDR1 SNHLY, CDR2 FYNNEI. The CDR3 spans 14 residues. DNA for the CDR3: TGTGCCAGCAGAACCGGGACAGGGGGCTACGAGCAGTACTTC. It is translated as CASRTGTGGYEQYF.

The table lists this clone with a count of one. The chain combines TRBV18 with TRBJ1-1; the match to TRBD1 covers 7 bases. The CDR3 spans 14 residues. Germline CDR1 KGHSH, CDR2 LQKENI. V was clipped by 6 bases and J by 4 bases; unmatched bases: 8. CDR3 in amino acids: CASSKQGKGTEAFF. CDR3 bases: TGTGCCAGCTCCAAACAGGGGAAGGGCACTGAAGCTTTCTTT.